This T cell receptor (beta chain) was observed in a study of blood T cell repertoires in COVID-19. Some clones are missing from TCRdb's copy, which holds only in-frame ones; the method was immunoSEQ multiplex PCR. The sample includes 170,000 or so clones, more than 70% of them seen just once. The CDR3 is 13 residues long. V lost 1 base, J lost 9 bases, and 10 bases lay in between. CDR1 is SGHTA and CDR2 is FQGTGA in the germline V gene. Source material: peripheral blood. This chain connects TRBV7-3 to TRBJ2-1; tentative D call: TRBD1 (6 bases). The receptor was derived from a man aged 45-60 years with active or convalescent COVID-19. CDR3 DNA: TGTGCCAGCAGCTTAAGCTTCAGGGGTGAGCAGTTCTTC. Protein: CASSLSFRGEQFF.